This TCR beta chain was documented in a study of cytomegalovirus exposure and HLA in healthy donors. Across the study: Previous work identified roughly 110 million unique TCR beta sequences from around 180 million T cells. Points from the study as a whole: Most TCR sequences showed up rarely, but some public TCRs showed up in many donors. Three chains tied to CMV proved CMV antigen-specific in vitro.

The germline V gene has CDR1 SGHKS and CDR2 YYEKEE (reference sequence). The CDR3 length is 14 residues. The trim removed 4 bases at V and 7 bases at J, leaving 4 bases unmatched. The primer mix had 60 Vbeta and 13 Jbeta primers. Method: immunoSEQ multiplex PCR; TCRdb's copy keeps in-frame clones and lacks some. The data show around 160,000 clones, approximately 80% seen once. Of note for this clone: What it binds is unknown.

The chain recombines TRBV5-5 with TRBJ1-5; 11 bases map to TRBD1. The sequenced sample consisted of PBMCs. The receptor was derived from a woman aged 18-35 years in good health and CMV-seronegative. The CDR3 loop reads CASSTGTGGQPQHF. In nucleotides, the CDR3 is TGTGCCAGCAGCACCGGGACAGGGGGACAGCCCCAGCATTTT.